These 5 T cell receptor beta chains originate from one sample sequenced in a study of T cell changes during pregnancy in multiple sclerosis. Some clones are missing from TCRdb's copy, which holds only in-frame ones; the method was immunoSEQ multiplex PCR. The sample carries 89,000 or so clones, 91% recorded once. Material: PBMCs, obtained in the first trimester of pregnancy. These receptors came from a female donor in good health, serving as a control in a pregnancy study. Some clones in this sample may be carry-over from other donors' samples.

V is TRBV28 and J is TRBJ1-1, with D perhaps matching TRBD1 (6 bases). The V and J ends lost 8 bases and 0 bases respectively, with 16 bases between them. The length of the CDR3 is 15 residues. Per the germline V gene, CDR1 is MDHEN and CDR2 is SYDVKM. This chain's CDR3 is CASLNTGTVNTEAFF. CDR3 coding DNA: TGTGCCAGCCTAAATACAGGGACGGTGAACACTGAAGCTTTCTTT.

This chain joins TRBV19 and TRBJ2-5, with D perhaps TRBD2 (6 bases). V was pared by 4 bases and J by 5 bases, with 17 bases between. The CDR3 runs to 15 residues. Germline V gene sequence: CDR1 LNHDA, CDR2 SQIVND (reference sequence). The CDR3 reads CASSTGTGLGETQYF. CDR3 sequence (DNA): TGTGCCAGTAGTACCGGGACTGGTTTAGGGGAGACCCAGTACTTC.

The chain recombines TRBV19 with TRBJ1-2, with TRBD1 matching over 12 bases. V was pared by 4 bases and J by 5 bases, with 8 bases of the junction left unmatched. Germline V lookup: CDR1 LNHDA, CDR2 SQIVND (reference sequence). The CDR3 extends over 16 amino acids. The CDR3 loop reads CASSTGGTGGAYGYTF. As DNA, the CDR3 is TGTGCCAGTAGTACCGGTGGGACAGGGGGCGCTTATGGCTACACCTTC.

CDR3: CASSLRDYGNTIYF. As DNA, the CDR3 is TGTGCCAGCAGCCTCAGGGATTACGGAAACACCATATATTTT. The chain is built from TRBV5-6 and TRBJ1-3, with D possibly TRBD1 on 5 matching bases. The germline V gene has CDR1 SGHDT and CDR2 YYEEEE. V lost 4 bases and J 4 bases, leaving 12 bases between the germline ends. The CDR3 consists of 14 residues.

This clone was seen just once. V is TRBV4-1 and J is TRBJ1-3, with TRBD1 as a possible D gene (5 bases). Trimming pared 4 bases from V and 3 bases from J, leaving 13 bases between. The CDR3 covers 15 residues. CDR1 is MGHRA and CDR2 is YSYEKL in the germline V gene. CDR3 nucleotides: TGCGCCAGCAGCCCCTTTGCAGGGATTGGAAACACCATATATTTT. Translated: CASSPFAGIGNTIYF.